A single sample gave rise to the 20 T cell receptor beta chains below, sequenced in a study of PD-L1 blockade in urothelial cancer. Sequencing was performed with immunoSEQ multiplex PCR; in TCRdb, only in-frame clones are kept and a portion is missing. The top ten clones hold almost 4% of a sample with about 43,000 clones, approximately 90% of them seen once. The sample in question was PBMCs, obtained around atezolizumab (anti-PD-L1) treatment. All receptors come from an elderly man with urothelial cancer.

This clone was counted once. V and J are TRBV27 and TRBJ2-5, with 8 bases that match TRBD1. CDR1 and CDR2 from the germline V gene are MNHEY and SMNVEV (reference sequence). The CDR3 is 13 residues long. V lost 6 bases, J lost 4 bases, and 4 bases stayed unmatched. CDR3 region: CASSRQGRETQYF. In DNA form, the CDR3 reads TGTGCCAGCAGCAGACAGGGGCGAGAGACCCAGTACTTC.

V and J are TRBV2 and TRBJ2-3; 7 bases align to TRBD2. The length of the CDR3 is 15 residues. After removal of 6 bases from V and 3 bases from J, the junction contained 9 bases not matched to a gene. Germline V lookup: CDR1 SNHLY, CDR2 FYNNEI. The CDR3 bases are TGTGCCAGCAGATGGACTAGGACGGTGACAGATACGCAGTATTTT. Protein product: CASRWTRTVTDTQYF.

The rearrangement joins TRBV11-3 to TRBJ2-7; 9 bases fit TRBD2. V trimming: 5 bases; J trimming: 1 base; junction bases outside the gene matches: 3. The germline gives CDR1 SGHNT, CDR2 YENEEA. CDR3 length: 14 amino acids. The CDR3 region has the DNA TGTGCCAGCAGCCTGACTAGCGGATCCTACGAGCAGTACTTC. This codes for CASSLTSGSYEQYF.

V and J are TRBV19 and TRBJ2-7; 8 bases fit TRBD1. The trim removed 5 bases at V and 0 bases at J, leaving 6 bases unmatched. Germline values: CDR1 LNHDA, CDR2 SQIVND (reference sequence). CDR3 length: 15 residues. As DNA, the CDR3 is TGTGCCAGTAGTGCAGGACAGGGCAACTCCTACGAGCAGTACTTC. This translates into CASSAGQGNSYEQYF.

CDR3 residues: CASSLMTGRADTQYF. The CDR3 region has the DNA TGTGCCAGCAGCTTAATGACCGGGAGGGCAGATACGCAGTATTTT. The J gene is TRBJ2-3, the V gene TRBV7-9; 8 nucleotides agree with TRBD2. The V gene's germline CDR1 is SEHNR and CDR2 FQNEAQ (reference sequence). This CDR3 spans 15 amino acids. J was trimmed by 4 bases and V by 2 bases; bases with no gene match: 5.

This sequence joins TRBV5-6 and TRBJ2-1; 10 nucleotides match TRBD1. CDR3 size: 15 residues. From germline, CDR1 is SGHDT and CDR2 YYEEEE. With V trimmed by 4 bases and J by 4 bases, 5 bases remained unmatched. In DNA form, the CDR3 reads TGTGCCAGCAGCCTCCGGGACAGGGGTTACAATGAGCAGTTCTTC. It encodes CASSLRDRGYNEQFF.

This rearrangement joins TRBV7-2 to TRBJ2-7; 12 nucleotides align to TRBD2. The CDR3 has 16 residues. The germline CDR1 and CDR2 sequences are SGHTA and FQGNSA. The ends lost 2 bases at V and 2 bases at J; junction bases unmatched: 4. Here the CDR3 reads CASSLRLAGATYEQYF. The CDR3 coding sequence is TGTGCCAGCAGCTTAAGACTAGCGGGAGCCACCTACGAGCAGTACTTC.

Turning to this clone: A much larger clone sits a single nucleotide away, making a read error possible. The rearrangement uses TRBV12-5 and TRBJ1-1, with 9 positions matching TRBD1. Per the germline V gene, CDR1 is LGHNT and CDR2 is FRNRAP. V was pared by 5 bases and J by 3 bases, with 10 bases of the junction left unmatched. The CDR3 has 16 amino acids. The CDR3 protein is CASGRLLGTGYTEAFF. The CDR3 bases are TGTGCTAGTGGTAGGCTCCTAGGGACAGGGTACACTGAAGCTTTCTTT.

The CDR3, as DNA: TGTGCCAGCAGTGGACAGGGACAAGGCGAGCAGTACTTC. Its protein is CASSGQGQGEQYF. The J gene is TRBJ2-7, the V gene TRBV2; 7 nucleotides line up with TRBD1. CDR3 length: 13 amino acids. V trimming: 4 bases; J trimming: 6 bases; junction bases outside the gene matches: 6. Germline CDR1 reads SNHLY; CDR2 reads FYNNEI.

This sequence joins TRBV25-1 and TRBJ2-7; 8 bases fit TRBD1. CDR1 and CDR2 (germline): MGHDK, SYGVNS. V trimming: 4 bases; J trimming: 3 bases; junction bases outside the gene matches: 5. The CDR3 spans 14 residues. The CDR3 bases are TGTGCCAGCAGTGCGTCACAGGGGGACTACGAGCAGTACTTC. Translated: CASSASQGDYEQYF.

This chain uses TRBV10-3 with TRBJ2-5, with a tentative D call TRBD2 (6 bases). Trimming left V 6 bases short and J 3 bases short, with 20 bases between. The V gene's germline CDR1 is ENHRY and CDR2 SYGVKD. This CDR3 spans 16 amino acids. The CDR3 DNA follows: TGTGCCATCAGCCACGCCGGAGGGGACCTAAAAGAGACCCAGTACTTC. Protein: CAISHAGGDLKETQYF.

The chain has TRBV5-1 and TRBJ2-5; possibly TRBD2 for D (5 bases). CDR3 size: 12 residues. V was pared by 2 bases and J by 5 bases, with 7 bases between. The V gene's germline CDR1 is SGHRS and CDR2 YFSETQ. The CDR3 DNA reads TGCGCCAGCAGCTTCCCGGGGGAGACCCAGTACTTC. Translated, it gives CASSFPGETQYF.

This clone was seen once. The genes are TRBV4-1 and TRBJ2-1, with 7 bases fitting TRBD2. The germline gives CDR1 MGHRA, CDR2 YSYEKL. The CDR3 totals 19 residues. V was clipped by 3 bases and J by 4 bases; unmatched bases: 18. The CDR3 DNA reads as TGCGCCAGCAGCCAGAGTTTGGGCGGGAGCTCGCCCCGATACAATGAGCAGTTCTTC. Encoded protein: CASSQSLGGSSPRYNEQFF.

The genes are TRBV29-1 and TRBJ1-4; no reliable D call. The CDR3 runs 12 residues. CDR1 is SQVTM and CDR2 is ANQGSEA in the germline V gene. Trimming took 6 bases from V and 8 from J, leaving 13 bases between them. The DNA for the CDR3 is TGCAGCGTAGTCTATGAGGGAGAAAAACTGTTTTTT. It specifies CSVVYEGEKLFF.

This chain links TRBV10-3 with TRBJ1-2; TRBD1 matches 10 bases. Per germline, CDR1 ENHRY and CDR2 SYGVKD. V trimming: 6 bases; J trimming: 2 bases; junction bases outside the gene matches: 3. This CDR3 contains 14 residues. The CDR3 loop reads CAIRGQGNNYGYTF. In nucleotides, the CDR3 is TGTGCCATCAGGGGACAGGGGAACAACTATGGCTACACCTTC.

The CDR3 region is CAWSVPGQSSYNEQFF. The CDR3 nucleotides are TGTGCCTGGAGTGTACCCGGACAGAGCTCCTACAATGAGCAGTTCTTC. This chain joins TRBV30 and TRBJ2-1; possible D gene TRBD1, 6 bases. Germline CDR1 is GTSNPN and CDR2 is SVGIG (reference sequence). The CDR3 runs to 16 residues. V lost 0 bases to trimming and J lost 0 bases, with 12 bases between them.

The CDR3 nucleotides read TGTGCCAGCAGCTTCAGGGCTAATGAAAAACTGTTTTTT. Protein sequence: CASSFRANEKLFF. This sequence joins TRBV7-2 and TRBJ1-4, with a weak D call TRBD1 (5 bases). Trimming removed 3 bases at V and 3 bases at J, with 5 bases between. Germline lookup yields CDR1 SGHTA and CDR2 FQGNSA. The CDR3 covers 13 residues.

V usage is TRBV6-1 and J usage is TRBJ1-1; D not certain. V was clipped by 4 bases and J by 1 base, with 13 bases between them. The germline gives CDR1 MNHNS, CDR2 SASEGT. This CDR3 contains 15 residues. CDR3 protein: CASSGRRAGNTEAFF. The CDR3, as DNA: TGTGCCAGCAGTGGCAGGAGGGCGGGGAACACTGAAGCTTTCTTT.

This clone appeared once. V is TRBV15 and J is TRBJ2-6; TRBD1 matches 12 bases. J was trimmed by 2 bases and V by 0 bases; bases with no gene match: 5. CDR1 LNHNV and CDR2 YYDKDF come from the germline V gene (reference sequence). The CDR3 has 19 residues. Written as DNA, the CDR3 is TGTGCCACCAGCAGAGATTCGGGACAGGGGGCTACTGGGGCCAACGTCCTGACTTTC. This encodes CATSRDSGQGATGANVLTF.

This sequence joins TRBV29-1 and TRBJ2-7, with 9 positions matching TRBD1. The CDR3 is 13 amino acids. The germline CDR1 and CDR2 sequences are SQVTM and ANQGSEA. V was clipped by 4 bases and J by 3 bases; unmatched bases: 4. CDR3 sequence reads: CSVVQTGGYEQYF. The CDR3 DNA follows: TGCAGCGTTGTTCAGACAGGGGGCTACGAGCAGTACTTC.